The 3 T cell receptor beta chains listed next were all sequenced from one sample in a study of read filtering for tumor transcriptome and immune sequencing. This library used approximately 0.4 ug RNA and molecular barcoded adaptors spanning alpha/delta and beta/gamma chains. TCRdb re-analysed the reads in MiXCR, keeping a single row per CDR3 protein. The sample records more than 30,000 distinct CDR3 sequences, about 18% being singletons. The sequenced sample consisted of a population of CD138-negative cells sorted from bone marrow. The receptors come from a donor at least 40 years old with multiple myeloma.

This clonotype has at least ten counts. The CDR3 DNA reads TGTGCCAGCAGCCAAGGACATCAGAACGGCAATCAGCCCCAGCATTTT. Translated: CASSQGHQNGNQPQHF. This chain joins TRBV3-1 and TRBJ1-5; D remains unclear. The CDR3 is 16 amino acids. Germline CDR1 LGHDT, CDR2 YNNKEL (reference sequence). V lost 1 base, J lost 2 bases, and 12 bases lay in between.

Ten or more counts support this clonotype. The V and J genes are TRBV20-1 and TRBJ1-4, with D unclear. The CDR3 is 13 amino acids. CDR1 DFQATT and CDR2 SNEGSKA come from the germline V gene (reference sequence). V was trimmed by 0 bases and J by 6 bases, leaving 8 bases between them. CDR3 protein: CSARDLTDEKLFF. The CDR3 DNA follows: TGCAGTGCTAGAGATCTCACAGATGAAAAACTGTTTTTT.

Turning to this clonotype: A far larger clone is one base from this, pointing to a likely read error. The chain combines TRBV5-4 with TRBJ1-5; D remains unclear. CDR3 length: 14 amino acids. From germline, CDR1 is SGHNT and CDR2 YYREEE (reference sequence). CDR3 sequence: CASSLEGSNRPQHF. The DNA for the CDR3 is TGTGCCAGCAGCTTAGAAGGCAGCAATCGGCCCCAGCATTTT.